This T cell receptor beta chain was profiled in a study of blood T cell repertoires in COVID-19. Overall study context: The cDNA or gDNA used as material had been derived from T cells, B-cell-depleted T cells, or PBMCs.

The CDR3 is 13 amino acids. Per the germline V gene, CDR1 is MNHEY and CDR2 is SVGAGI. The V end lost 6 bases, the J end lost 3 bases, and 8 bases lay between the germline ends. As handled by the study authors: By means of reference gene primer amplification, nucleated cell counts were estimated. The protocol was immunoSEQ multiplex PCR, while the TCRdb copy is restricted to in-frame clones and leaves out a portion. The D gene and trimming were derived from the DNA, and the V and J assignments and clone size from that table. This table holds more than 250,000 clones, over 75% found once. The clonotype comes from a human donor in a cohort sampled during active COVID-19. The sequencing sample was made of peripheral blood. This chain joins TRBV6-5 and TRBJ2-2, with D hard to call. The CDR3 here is CASRAVDTGELFF. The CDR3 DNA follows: TGTGCCAGCAGGGCGGTAGACACCGGGGAGCTGTTTTTT.